A single sample gave rise to the 10 T cell receptor beta chains below, sequenced in a study of blood T cell repertoires in COVID-19. The assay was immunoSEQ multiplex PCR, and TCRdb's table has in-frame clones only and misses some. Among tens of thousands of clones listed, over 70% were seen once. Sample: peripheral blood. These receptors originate from a man aged 45-60 years with acute or convalescent COVID-19.

CDR3 DNA: TGTGCCAGCAGCCCCGGGACAGCGAGCTCCTACAATGAGCAGTTCTTC. Translation gives CASSPGTASSYNEQFF. This chain joins TRBV7-2 and TRBJ2-1; 7 positions match TRBD1. With V trimmed by 5 bases and J by 0 bases, 7 bases remained unmatched. The CDR3 contains 16 residues. Per the germline V gene, CDR1 is SGHTA and CDR2 is FQGNSA.

This rearrangement joins TRBV18 to TRBJ1-4; 7 bases fit TRBD1. V lost 2 bases and J lost 7; bases outside the gene matches: 4. Germline CDR1 and CDR2: KGHSH and LQKENI. CDR3 size: 14 residues. The CDR3 loop is CASSPGGGGEKLFF. The CDR3 nucleotides are TGTGCCAGCTCACCAGGAGGGGGCGGTGAAAAACTGTTTTTT.

This clone was picked up a small number of times. The chain joins TRBV30 to TRBJ1-2, with a weak D call TRBD1 (6 bases). This CDR3 region has 16 residues. Germline lookup yields CDR1 GTSNPN and CDR2 SVGIG (reference sequence). V dropped 0 bases and J dropped 4 bases, with 18 bases sitting between them. This chain's CDR3 is CAWSVPWTAPGYGYTF. The CDR3 bases are TGTGCCTGGAGTGTACCCTGGACAGCCCCCGGCTATGGCTACACCTTC.

V is TRBV4-3 and J is TRBJ1-4; D unclear. Germline CDR1 is LGHNA and CDR2 is YSLEER. The V end was cut by 8 bases, the J end by 4 bases, with 11 bases between. This CDR3 comprises 13 residues. The DNA of the CDR3 is TGCGCCAGCGCCACGGAGAATAATGAAAAACTGTTTTTT. Its translation is CASATENNEKLFF.

This clone was picked up one time. The V and J genes are TRBV12-3 or TRBV12-4 and TRBJ1-2; D call uncertain. V lost 3 bases and J lost 7, with 9 bases in between. This CDR3 has 12 residues. The CDR3 protein is CASSLSLSGYTF. The CDR3 DNA is TGTGCCAGCAGTTTGAGTTTAAGTGGCTACACCTTC.

This chain joins TRBV30 and TRBJ1-2; 8 bases fit TRBD1. Germline V gives CDR1 GTSNPN, CDR2 SVGIG (reference sequence). With V trimmed by 2 bases and J by 8 bases, 4 bases remained unmatched. The CDR3 has 12 residues. The CDR3: CAWSPTGGGYTF. CDR3 bases: TGTGCCTGGAGTCCCACAGGGGGGGGCTACACCTTC.

This chain joins TRBV7-9 and TRBJ2-5; D possibly corresponds to TRBD2 (6 bases). V lost 6 bases and J 7 bases, leaving 18 bases between the germline ends. This CDR3 comprises 14 residues. Germline-derived CDR1 and CDR2 are SEHNR and FQNEAQ (reference sequence). CDR3 in amino acids: CASRPGTSKGTQYF. In nucleotides, the CDR3 is TGTGCCAGCAGACCGGGGACTTCAAAGGGGACCCAGTACTTC.

This chain links TRBV6-2 or TRBV6-3 with TRBJ2-3; D is perhaps TRBD1 (6 bases). CDR1 is MNHEY and CDR2 is SVGEGT in the germline V gene. V dropped 2 bases and J dropped 0 bases, with 9 bases sitting between them. There are 15 residues in the CDR3. The CDR3 coding sequence is TGTGCCAGCAGTTACCGAGGACAGAGCACAGATACGCAGTATTTT. This gives the protein CASSYRGQSTDTQYF.

This sequence joins TRBV19 and TRBJ1-1; D uncertain. Germline values: CDR1 LNHDA, CDR2 SQIVND (reference sequence). With 7 bases removed from V and 0 bases from J, the gap between germline ends came to 12 bases. The CDR3 runs 14 residues. The CDR3 DNA sequence: TGTGCCAGTACCCCCCTGGCCATGAACACTGAAGCTTTCTTT. It codes for CASTPLAMNTEAFF.

The V and J genes are TRBV6-4 and TRBJ1-1, with D possibly TRBD1 on 5 matching bases. CDR3 length: 14 residues. Germline V gene lookup returns CDR1 MRHNA and CDR2 SNTAGT. V gave up 3 bases and J gave up 4 bases, with 12 bases separating them. CDR3 in DNA: TGTGCCAGCAGTGATACAGGAAGGGGCACTGAAGCTTTCTTT. Translation: CASSDTGRGTEAFF.